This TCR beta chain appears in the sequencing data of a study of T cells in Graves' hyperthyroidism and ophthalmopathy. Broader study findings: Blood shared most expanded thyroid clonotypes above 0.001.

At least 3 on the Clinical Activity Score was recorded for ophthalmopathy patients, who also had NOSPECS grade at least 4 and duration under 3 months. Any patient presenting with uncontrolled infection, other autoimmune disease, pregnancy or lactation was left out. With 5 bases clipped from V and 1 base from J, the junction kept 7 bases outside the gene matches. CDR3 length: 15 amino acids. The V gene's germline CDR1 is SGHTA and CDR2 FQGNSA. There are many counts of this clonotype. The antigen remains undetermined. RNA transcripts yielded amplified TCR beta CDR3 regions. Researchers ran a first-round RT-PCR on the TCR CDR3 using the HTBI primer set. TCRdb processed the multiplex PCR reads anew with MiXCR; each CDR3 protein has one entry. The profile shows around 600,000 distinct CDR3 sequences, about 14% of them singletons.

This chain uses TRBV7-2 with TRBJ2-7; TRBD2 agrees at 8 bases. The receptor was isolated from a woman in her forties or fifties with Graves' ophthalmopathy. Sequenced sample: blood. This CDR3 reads CASSPGTSLSYEQYF. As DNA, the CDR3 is TGTGCCAGCAGCCCAGGGACTAGTTTGTCCTACGAGCAGTACTTC.